This T cell receptor (beta chain) was obtained from a study of PD-1 blockade in mismatch repair-deficient tumors. Only in-frame clones appear in the TCRdb table, and some are missing; sequencing was by immunoSEQ multiplex PCR. The data hold 100,000 or so clones, with 82% observed a single time. Study-level points and caveats: After pembrolizumab, tumor-resident clones rose rapidly, then generally contracted before radiologic responses.

Germline V gives CDR1 LGHNA, CDR2 YSLEER. V trimming: 0 bases; J trimming: 5 bases; junction bases outside the gene matches: 11. This CDR3 has 17 residues. Of note for this clone: The antigen is not known.

The TCR sequence derives from an adult with mismatch repair-deficient cancer. This specimen was peripheral blood, taken approximately 35 weeks after starting pembrolizumab. This rearrangement joins TRBV4-3 to TRBJ2-5, with TRBD2 identical over 8 bases. The CDR3 DNA sequence: TGCGCCAGCAGCCAAGATGTAAAGCGGGAGTTGAGGGAGACCCAGTACTTC. Translation: CASSQDVKRELRETQYF.